What follows are 8 T cell receptor beta chains derived from one specimen sequenced in a study of Ad26.COV2.S vaccination and SARS-CoV-2 variants. Assay: immunoSEQ multiplex PCR; the TCRdb copy retains only in-frame clones and omits some. The repertoire has hundreds of thousands of clones, roughly 91% of them found once; the top ten carry approximately 4.5%. Treatment: about 20 received Ad26.COV2.S at low or high dose, single or two shots; several received placebo; per-sample allocation not given. After the first vaccine or placebo injection, samples were drawn on day 63. This specimen was peripheral blood, taken in a trial of Ad26.COV2.S vaccine versus placebo. The source of these receptors is a person between 18 and 65 years old who received the Ad26.COV2.S COVID-19 vaccine or a placebo.

The gene calls are TRBV5-6 and TRBJ2-7; D not certain. From germline, CDR1 is SGHDT and CDR2 YYEEEE. The CDR3 loop spans 10 amino acids. CDR3 residues: CAGCLGWRYF. CDR3 bases: TGTGCGGGGTGTTTGGGGTGGCGGTACTTC.

This chain links TRBV7-2 with TRBJ2-3, with D hard to call. Trimming left V 1 base short and J 5 bases short, with 7 bases between. CDR3 length: 13 amino acids. CDR1 SGHTA and CDR2 FQGNSA come from the germline V gene. The CDR3: CASSLGGLDTQYF. For the CDR3, the DNA is TGTGCCAGCAGCTTAGGTGGGTTAGATACGCAGTATTTT.

The chain couples TRBV3-1 (or the pseudogene TRBV3-2) to TRBJ2-5; 9 nucleotides align to TRBD2. V was clipped by 0 bases and J by 5 bases; unmatched bases: 1. The CDR3 runs 14 residues. Germline V gene lookup returns CDR1 LGHDT and CDR2 YNNKEL (reference sequence). The CDR3 DNA follows: TGTGCCAGCAGCCAAGATGGGACTAGCGAGACCCAGTACTTC. Protein product: CASSQDGTSETQYF.

This clone was observed once. This chain connects TRBV18 to TRBJ1-1; D possibly corresponds to TRBD1 (5 bases). The CDR3 extends over 14 amino acids. Trimming pared 1 base from V and 1 base from J, leaving 7 bases between. Germline-derived CDR1 and CDR2 are KGHSH and LQKENI. CDR3 DNA: TGTGCCAGCTCACCACAGAGGGGGAACACTGAAGCTTTCTTT. Protein: CASSPQRGNTEAFF. Based on the CDR3 plus reference TRBV18 and TRBJ1-1, the full variable domain is NAGVMQNPRHLVRRRGQEARLRCSPMKGHSHVYWYRQLPEEGLKFMVYLQKENIIDESGMPKERFSAEFPKEGPSILRIQQVVRGDSAAYFCASSPQRGNTEAFFGQGTRLTVV.

The V and J genes are TRBV4-1 and TRBJ2-2; D may be TRBD1 or TRBD2 (6 bases each). The CDR3 contains 16 residues. With 0 bases removed from V and 4 bases from J, the gap between germline ends came to 12 bases. Germline loops: CDR1 MGHRA, CDR2 YSYEKL. In DNA, the CDR3 is TGCGCCAGCAGCCAAGAACAGGGAGGTAGCACCGGGGAGCTGTTTTTT. It is translated as CASSQEQGGSTGELFF.

This clone was recorded once. The chain uses TRBV3-1 (or the pseudogene TRBV3-2) and TRBJ2-3, with D tentatively TRBD1 or TRBD2 (5 bases each). Germline V CDR1 and CDR2: LGHDT, YNNKEL (reference sequence). This CDR3 is 11 amino acids long. V shed 1 base and J shed 9 bases, with 5 bases lying between them. This CDR3 reads CASSQGGTQYF. DNA of the CDR3: TGTGCCAGCAGCCAAGGGGGGACGCAGTATTTT.

The chain recombines TRBV19 with TRBJ1-5; weak D call: TRBD1 (5 bases). Germline V lookup: CDR1 LNHDA, CDR2 SQIVND (reference sequence). Trimming took off 1 base at V and 3 bases at J, with 10 bases between the two ends. This CDR3 contains 15 residues. Here the CDR3 DNA reads TGTGCCAGTAGTATAGTTGGGGGGACCAATCAGCCCCAGCATTTT. Amino acids: CASSIVGGTNQPQHF. Together with reference TRBV19 and TRBJ1-5, the CDR3 gives the full variable domain: DGGITQSPKYLFRKEGQNVTLSCEQNLNHDAMYWYRQDPGQGLRLIYYSQIVNDFQKGDIAEGYSVSREKKESFPLTVTSAQKNPTAFYLCASSIVGGTNQPQHFGDGTRLSIL.

The chain has TRBV12-5 and TRBJ1-3; TRBD1 agrees at 10 bases. From germline, CDR1 is LGHNT and CDR2 FRNRAP. The junction had 13 bases not matched to a gene; V was cut back by 5 bases and J by 0 bases. The CDR3 is made up of 19 amino acids. CDR3 loop: CASGSRPGQGSLSGNTIYF. CDR3 DNA sequence: TGTGCTAGTGGTAGCCGACCGGGACAGGGGTCCCTCTCTGGAAACACCATATATTTT.